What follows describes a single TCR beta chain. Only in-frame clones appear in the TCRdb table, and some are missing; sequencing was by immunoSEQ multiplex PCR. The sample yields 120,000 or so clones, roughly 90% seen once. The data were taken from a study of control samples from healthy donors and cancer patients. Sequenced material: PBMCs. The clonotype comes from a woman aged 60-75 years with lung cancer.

CDR3 DNA: TGTGCCAGCTCACCGTCAGGGCTGAACACTGAAGCTTTCTTT. Translating gives CASSPSGLNTEAFF. V gene TRBV18 combines with J gene TRBJ1-1, with a weak D call TRBD1 (5 bases). The CDR3 runs to 14 residues. In germline, CDR1 is KGHSH, CDR2 LQKENI. Between the trimmed V and J ends, which lost 3 bases and 0 bases, there was a span of 8 bases.